This entry lists 20 T cell receptor beta chains sequenced from one sample in a study of T cell repertoires in cytomegalovirus infection. TCRdb re-analysed the reads in MiXCR, keeping a single row per CDR3 protein. The sample comprises 800,000 to 950,000 distinct CDR3 sequences, 30% to 35% of which are singletons, and roughly 12% rests with the top ten. No antigen is known for these receptors. This specimen was cultured CD8+ T cells from PBMCs, taken from culture after CMV antigen stimulation. The origin of the receptors is a human donor in good health (CMV status not recorded). Some clones in this sample may be carry-over from other donors' samples.

There are a few counts of this clonotype. The chain combines TRBV6-5 with TRBJ1-1; possible D gene TRBD1, 6 bases. This CDR3 spans 14 amino acids. With 4 bases removed from V and 6 bases from J, the gap between germline ends came to 15 bases. Germline V gene data show CDR1 as MNHEY and CDR2 as SVGAGI. Here the CDR3 DNA reads TGTGCCAGCAGTTCCCGTACAGGGATCGCTGAAGCTTTCTTT. Protein product: CASSSRTGIAEAFF.

This chain connects TRBV12-3 or TRBV12-4 to TRBJ1-5; 7 bases line up with TRBD1. The CDR3 loop spans 17 amino acids. V was pared by 4 bases and J by 5 bases, with 14 bases of the junction left unmatched. The DNA for the CDR3 is TGTGCCAGCAGTTCCTTGAGGGAACAGGGGCCATATCAGCCCCAGCATTTT. Encoded protein: CASSSLREQGPYQPQHF.

The table lists this clonotype with a few counts. The genes are TRBV6-2 or TRBV6-3 and TRBJ1-2; tentative D call: TRBD1 (6 bases). This CDR3 is built from 15 residues. Germline CDR1 MNHEY, CDR2 SVGEGT. V lost 5 bases, J lost 7 bases, and 20 bases lay in between. In nucleotides, the CDR3 is TGTGCCAGCAGTGCCGCTGCGGGGGGCGCGGTTGGCTACACCTTC. Translation gives CASSAAAGGAVGYTF.

CDR3 amino acids: CASSLDYRGSGANVLTF. The DNA for the CDR3 is TGTGCCAGCAGCTTAGACTACAGAGGTTCCGGGGCCAACGTCCTGACTTTC. The chain has TRBV7-6 and TRBJ2-6; no clear D. This CDR3 has 17 amino acids. Germline V gene data show CDR1 as SGHVS and CDR2 as FNYEAQ. V was clipped by 1 base and J by 4 bases, with 14 bases between them.

This clonotype occurred a few times. The J gene is TRBJ2-1, the V gene TRBV29-1; TRBD2 might be the D (6 bases). The V end was cut by 6 bases, the J end by 7 bases, with 13 bases between. CDR3 size: 12 residues. Germline loops: CDR1 SQVTM, CDR2 ANQGSEA. As DNA, the CDR3 is TGCAGCGTAATCCCTGGGGGGAATGAGCAGTTCTTC. It specifies CSVIPGGNEQFF.

This clonotype occurred a few times. The chain joins TRBV7-6 to TRBJ1-6; tentative D call: TRBD1 (5 bases). Germline assignment: CDR1 SGHVS and CDR2 FNYEAQ. V gave up 7 bases and J gave up 8 bases, with 18 bases separating them. This CDR3 has 15 residues. The CDR3: CASTTRGGDYSPLHF. In nucleotides, the CDR3 is TGTGCCAGCACCACCCGTGGAGGGGACTATTCACCCCTCCACTTT.

The chain couples TRBV7-6 to TRBJ2-1, with D possibly being TRBD1 (5 bases). The CDR3 is 13 amino acids. V gave up 5 bases and J gave up 7 bases, with 12 bases separating them. Per the germline V gene, CDR1 is SGHVS and CDR2 is FNYEAQ. The CDR3, as DNA: TGTGCCAGCAGCCCAACGACAGTGAATGAGCAGTTCTTC. It is translated as CASSPTTVNEQFF. The complete variable domain, with remaining parts taken from reference TRBV7-6 and TRBJ2-1, reads GAGVSQSPRYKVTKRGQDVALRCDPISGHVSLYWYRQALGQGPEFLTYFNYEAQQDKSGLPNDRFSAERPEGSISTLTIQRTEQRDSAMYRCASSPTTVNEQFFGPGTRLTVL.

The rearrangement joins TRBV7-4 to TRBJ2-6, with a possible D match to TRBD2 (5 bases). Trimming left V 5 bases short and J 0 bases short, with 8 bases between. The CDR3 runs 15 residues. Per germline, CDR1 SGHVT and CDR2 SQSDAQ. CDR3 loop: CASSGGDSGANVLTF. The CDR3 nucleotides are TGTGCCAGCAGCGGAGGTGACTCTGGGGCCAACGTCCTGACTTTC.

This clonotype was detected many times. The chain employs TRBV6-1 and TRBJ2-1; 7 nucleotides align to TRBD2. The CDR3 is made up of 16 amino acids. CDR1 is MNHNS, CDR2 SASEGT, per germline. The junction had 7 bases not matched to a gene; V was cut back by 1 base and J by 4 bases. CDR3 amino acids: CASSEVSGGGYNEQFF. In DNA form, the CDR3 reads TGTGCCAGCAGTGAAGTCTCGGGGGGAGGTTACAATGAGCAGTTCTTC.

The chain recombines TRBV6-2 or TRBV6-3 with TRBJ2-2; D unresolved. Trimming shortened V by 2 bases and J by 5 bases, and 9 bases separated the two germline ends. Germline CDR1 and CDR2: MNHEY and SVGEGT. This CDR3 has 14 residues. DNA for the CDR3: TGTGCCAGCAGTTACGCCCCGGAAACCGGGGAGCTGTTTTTT. This gives the protein CASSYAPETGELFF.

This clonotype was counted only a few times. This chain links TRBV4-1 with TRBJ2-1; TRBD2 matches 15 bases. V lost 4 bases to trimming and J lost 7 bases; unmatched junction nucleotides: 8. Germline V gives CDR1 MGHRA, CDR2 YSYEKL. This CDR3 comprises 17 residues. The CDR3 bases are TGCGCCAGCAGCCGCGGAGGACTAGCGGGGGGGCCTAATGAGCAGTTCTTC. Its protein product is CASSRGGLAGGPNEQFF.

V is TRBV19 and J is TRBJ1-1, with a tentative D call TRBD1 (6 bases). The germline V gene encodes CDR1 LNHDA and CDR2 SQIVND (reference sequence). The CDR3 covers 14 residues. The ends were cut back, 5 bases at V and 6 bases at J, with 16 bases in the middle. Here the CDR3 DNA reads TGTGCCAGTAGTTGGGACATTGGTAACTCTGAAGCTTTCTTT. This translates into CASSWDIGNSEAFF. Variable domain in full (rest from reference TRBV19 and TRBJ1-1): DGGITQSPKYLFRKEGQNVTLSCEQNLNHDAMYWYRQDPGQGLRLIYYSQIVNDFQKGDIAEGYSVSREKKESFPLTVTSAQKNPTAFYLCASSWDIGNSEAFFGQGTRLTVV.

The chain uses TRBV6-6 and TRBJ1-1, with D unclear. This CDR3 spans 15 amino acids. Trimming stripped 2 bases from V and 7 bases from J, with 17 bases between. In germline, CDR1 is MNHNY, CDR2 SVGAGI (reference sequence). In DNA form, the CDR3 reads TGTGCCAGCAGTTACGCCGGAGCAGGCGAGGGTGAAGCTTTCTTT. It translates to CASSYAGAGEGEAFF.

This clonotype was detected only a few times. This CDR3 reads CASTTRTVDSPLHF. CDR3 sequence (DNA): TGTGCCAGCACCACGCGGACGGTTGATTCACCCCTCCACTTT. The V gene is TRBV6-6, the J gene TRBJ1-6; D is uncertain. The CDR3 consists of 14 residues. Per the germline V gene, CDR1 is MNHNY and CDR2 is SVGAGI (reference sequence). The V end was cut by 7 bases, the J end by 8 bases, with 15 bases between.

This chain uses TRBV10-3 with TRBJ2-2, with a weak D call TRBD1 (5 bases). The V gene lost 6 bases and the J gene lost 6 bases, with 20 bases spanning the gap. Germline CDR1 ENHRY, CDR2 SYGVKD. CDR3 size: 16 residues. As DNA, the CDR3 is TGTGCCATCAGGAGCAGGGCGGATGATAGCCCCGGGGAGCTGTTTTTT. Its protein product is CAIRSRADDSPGELFF.

This clonotype was seen a few times. The J gene is TRBJ1-2, the V gene TRBV3-1, with D possibly being TRBD1 (5 bases). The germline V and J ends were trimmed by 4 bases and 3 bases, with 21 bases remaining between them. The CDR3 runs to 17 residues. Germline V lookup: CDR1 LGHDT, CDR2 YNNKEL (reference sequence). The CDR3 loop is CASSRFDRTKIDYGYTF. The CDR3 DNA reads as TGTGCCAGCAGCCGATTCGACAGAACCAAGATAGACTATGGCTACACCTTC.

This CDR3 reads CASSTDRALERPQHF. The CDR3 nucleotides are TGTGCCAGCAGTACCGACAGGGCCCTAGAAAGGCCCCAGCATTTT. This chain connects TRBV2 to TRBJ1-5; 7 bases are a match to TRBD1. Germline CDR1 and CDR2: SNHLY and FYNNEI. V trimming: 5 bases; J trimming: 9 bases; junction bases outside the gene matches: 13. The CDR3 length is 15 residues.

The V and J genes are TRBV4-1 and TRBJ2-5; 7 bases agree with TRBD2. The CDR3 extends over 15 amino acids. Germline V gives CDR1 MGHRA, CDR2 YSYEKL. V gave up 2 bases and J gave up 2 bases; unmatched junction bases: 5. The CDR3: CASSQPGGGQETQYF. The DNA of the CDR3 is TGCGCCAGCAGCCAACCTGGGGGAGGGCAAGAGACCCAGTACTTC.

This clonotype was counted a few times. V usage is TRBV7-9 and J usage is TRBJ1-5, with D perhaps matching TRBD1 (5 bases). The V gene's germline CDR1 is SEHNR and CDR2 FQNEAQ (reference sequence). The CDR3 totals 15 residues. V was cut by 1 base and J by 2 bases, with 9 bases left in between. The CDR3 loop reads CASSLEGSGNQPQHF. As DNA, the CDR3 is TGTGCCAGCAGCTTAGAGGGGAGCGGCAATCAGCCCCAGCATTTT.

This sequence joins TRBV27 and TRBJ2-7; 8 bases agree with TRBD1. Germline V lookup: CDR1 MNHEY, CDR2 SMNVEV (reference sequence). Germline trimming cut 5 bases from V and 4 bases from J; bases unmatched to any gene: 4. CDR3 length: 13 amino acids. DNA for the CDR3: TGTGCCAGCAGTCCCTGGACAGGGTACGAGCAGTACGTC. This translates into CASSPWTGYEQYV.